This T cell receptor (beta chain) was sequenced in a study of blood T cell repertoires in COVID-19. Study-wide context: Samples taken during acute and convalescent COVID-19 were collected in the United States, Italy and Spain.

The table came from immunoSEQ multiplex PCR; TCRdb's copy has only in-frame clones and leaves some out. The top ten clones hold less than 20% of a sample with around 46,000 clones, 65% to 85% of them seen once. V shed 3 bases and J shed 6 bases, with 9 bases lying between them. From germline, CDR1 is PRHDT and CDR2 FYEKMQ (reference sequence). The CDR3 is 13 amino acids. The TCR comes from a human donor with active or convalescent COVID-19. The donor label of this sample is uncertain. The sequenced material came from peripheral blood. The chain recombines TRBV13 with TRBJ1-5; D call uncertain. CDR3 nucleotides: TGTGCCAGCAGCTTGGAAGGGAGTCAGCCCCAGCATTTT. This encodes CASSLEGSQPQHF.